The 27 T cell receptor beta chains below were found in one sample sequenced in a study of early T cells in non-severe SARS-CoV-2 infection. TCRdb reprocessed the 5' RACE reads via MiXCR and lists one record per CDR3 protein. Altogether 30,000 to 35,000 distinct CDR3 sequences are present, 4.7% being singletons, with the ten largest covering approximately 8%. The sample taken for sequencing was whole blood. The origin of the receptors is an adult who was a healthcare worker with PCR-confirmed SARS-CoV-2 infection or an uninfected control (not recorded which).

This clonotype was observed many times. This chain links TRBV6-4 with TRBJ2-1, with 10 bases lining up with TRBD1. The CDR3 covers 15 residues. CDR1 MRHNA and CDR2 SNTAGT come from the germline V gene. The V segment lost 8 bases and the J segment 3 bases; nucleotides outside the gene matches: 7. The CDR3 region is CASGKGTGDYNEQFF. CDR3 DNA: TGTGCCAGCGGAAAGGGGACAGGGGACTACAATGAGCAGTTCTTC.

This clonotype was seen at least ten times. The chain couples TRBV6-2 or TRBV6-3 to TRBJ1-3; D is unresolved. This CDR3 comprises 16 residues. Germline-derived CDR1 and CDR2 are MNHEY and SVGEGT. The V and J ends lost 0 bases and 0 bases respectively, with 9 bases between them. The CDR3 DNA reads as TGTGCCAGCAGTTACTCGCAACGGATCTCTGGAAACACCATATATTTT. Translating gives CASSYSQRISGNTIYF.

This clonotype was counted many times. The chain uses TRBV6-5 and TRBJ2-1, with 16 nucleotides matching TRBD2. The V segment lost 7 bases and the J segment 7 bases; nucleotides outside the gene matches: 7. This CDR3 spans 16 amino acids. Germline V gene sequence: CDR1 MNHEY, CDR2 SVGAGI. The CDR3 is CASTRGLAGGPNEQFF. In nucleotides, the CDR3 is TGTGCCAGCACTCGGGGACTAGCGGGGGGGCCTAATGAGCAGTTCTTC.

This clonotype has ten or more counts. The chain carries TRBV20-1 and TRBJ1-2; no clear D gene. Trimming removed 5 bases at V and 3 bases at J, with 13 bases between. This CDR3 has 13 residues. The V gene's germline CDR1 is DFQATT and CDR2 SNEGSKA (reference sequence). CDR3 residues: CSAPFDADYGYTF. The CDR3 DNA is TGCAGTGCTCCTTTTGACGCGGACTATGGCTACACCTTC.

In this sample, this clonotype is medium-sized. The V call is TRBV7-2, the J call TRBJ2-1; weak D call: TRBD2 (5 bases). Germline lookup yields CDR1 SGHTA and CDR2 FQGNSA. V was trimmed by 1 base and J by 9 bases, leaving 10 bases between them. The CDR3 covers 13 residues. CDR3 amino acids: CASSLDWSGEQFF. The CDR3 coding sequence is TGTGCCAGCAGCTTAGACTGGAGCGGTGAGCAGTTCTTC.

This clonotype was seen ten or more times. The chain links TRBV5-6 to TRBJ2-2; TRBD1 is a possible D gene (5 bases). Per the germline V gene, CDR1 is SGHDT and CDR2 is YYEEEE. The length of the CDR3 is 14 residues. V lost 1 base and J 7 bases, leaving 11 bases between the germline ends. CDR3 region: CASSLRGILGELFF. In nucleotides, the CDR3 is TGTGCCAGCAGCTTGAGGGGTATCCTCGGGGAGCTGTTTTTT.

This chain links TRBV7-8 with TRBJ2-2, with 8 bases fitting TRBD1. V shed 6 bases and J 0 bases; nucleotides not matched to a gene: 3. From germline, CDR1 is SGHVS and CDR2 FQNEAQ. The CDR3 length is 15 residues. This CDR3 is CASSGDRTNTGELFF. DNA for the CDR3: TGTGCCAGCAGTGGGGACAGGACGAACACCGGGGAGCTGTTTTTT.

This clonotype was observed many times. The chain links TRBV7-9 to TRBJ2-7, with D hard to call. Germline lookup yields CDR1 SEHNR and CDR2 FQNEAQ (reference sequence). This CDR3 spans 12 amino acids. V was shortened by 7 bases and J by 0 bases, with 7 bases between the two germline ends. CDR3 sequence: CASTESSYEQYF. The CDR3, as DNA: TGTGCCAGCACAGAGAGCTCCTACGAGCAGTACTTC.

V is TRBV5-1 and J is TRBJ2-3; 10 bases are shared with TRBD2. The J segment lost 5 bases and the V segment lost 4 bases, leaving 10 bases of the junction unmatched. The germline gives CDR1 SGHRS, CDR2 YFSETQ. The CDR3 covers 16 residues. The CDR3 DNA is TGCGCCAGCAGCCTTAGCGGGGGGCTCTCCAAAGATACGCAGTATTTT. Protein: CASSLSGGLSKDTQYF.

At least ten counts were recorded for this clonotype. This chain joins TRBV13 and TRBJ2-1; 10 bases line up with TRBD2. Germline lookup yields CDR1 PRHDT and CDR2 FYEKMQ (reference sequence). Unmatched junction bases numbered 12, after V lost 3 bases and J lost 7 bases. The CDR3 consists of 17 residues. DNA for the CDR3: TGTGCCAGCAGCTTTGGGGCAGCGGGGGGGCCGATGAATGAGCAGTTCTTC. Protein: CASSFGAAGGPMNEQFF.

This clonotype was seen at least ten times. This chain joins TRBV30 and TRBJ1-6, with D maybe TRBD1 (6 bases). The CDR3 is 12 residues long. Germline V gene sequence: CDR1 GTSNPN, CDR2 SVGIG (reference sequence). Trimming cost V 4 bases and J 10 bases, with 11 bases left between them. CDR3 bases: TGTGCCTGGAAGGGGGGAAGCTCACCCCTCCACTTT. It specifies CAWKGGSSPLHF.

This clonotype was detected ten times or more. This chain uses TRBV6-2 or TRBV6-3 with TRBJ2-1, with 7 nucleotides matching TRBD2. Germline V lookup: CDR1 MNHEY, CDR2 SVGEGT. V shed 6 bases, J shed 6 bases, and the junction held 5 bases outside the gene matches. This CDR3 has 13 amino acids. DNA for the CDR3: TGTGCCAGCAGCTCTGGACTAGGCAATGAGCAGTTCTTC. Its translation is CASSSGLGNEQFF.

This clonotype came up a few times. This chain connects TRBV18 to TRBJ1-5; D is perhaps TRBD1 (5 bases). The germline V and J ends were trimmed by 1 base and 1 base, with 11 bases remaining between them. There are 16 residues in the CDR3. From germline, CDR1 is KGHSH and CDR2 LQKENI. In DNA, the CDR3 is TGTGCCAGCTCACCACGGGCTAGGGACAGCAATCAGCCCCAGCATTTT. Its translation is CASSPRARDSNQPQHF.

This clonotype was recorded many times. The CDR3 nucleotides are TGTGCCAGCAGCCTCTCAGGATCCGGCTCCTACGAGCAGTACTTC. Amino acids: CASSLSGSGSYEQYF. The V gene is TRBV7-9, the J gene TRBJ2-7; D is ambiguous. The CDR3 is 15 amino acids. V was cut by 5 bases and J by 0 bases, with 14 bases left in between. Germline V lookup: CDR1 SEHNR, CDR2 FQNEAQ (reference sequence).

Note on this clonotype: A read error may explain this, as a much larger clone is one base away. The chain employs TRBV12-3 or TRBV12-4 and TRBJ1-4; D might be TRBD1 (6 bases). The CDR3 sequence is 16 residues long. The CDR3 DNA reads TGTGCCAGCAGTATCCGACAGGCAACAACTGATGAAAAACTGTTTTTT. Its translation: CASSIRQATTDEKLFF.

This clonotype has a count of ten or more. The rearrangement uses TRBV7-6 and TRBJ1-2; 7 nucleotides line up with TRBD1. There are 14 residues in the CDR3. Trimming took 5 bases from V and 8 from J; bases not matched to a gene: 11. Germline CDR1 SGHVS, CDR2 FNYEAQ. The CDR3 loop is CASSPSSTGLGYTF. CDR3 nucleotides: TGTGCCAGCAGCCCCTCCTCGACAGGGCTGGGCTACACCTTC.

This clonotype was detected many times. The rearrangement joins TRBV28 to TRBJ2-7; D possibly corresponds to TRBD2 (5 bases). Germline V CDR1 and CDR2: MDHEN, SYDVKM. Trimming pared 1 base from V and 7 bases from J, leaving 8 bases between. CDR3 length equals 12 residues. The CDR3 DNA reads TGTGCCAGCAGTTTATTAAGGAGGGAGCAGTACTTC. This gives the protein CASSLLRREQYF.

This clonotype was counted at least ten times. The chain couples TRBV6-1 to TRBJ1-2, with 10 bases identical to TRBD1. V lost 1 base, J lost 8 bases, and 4 bases stayed unmatched. Germline V gene data show CDR1 as MNHNS and CDR2 as SASEGT. This CDR3 has 14 amino acids. The DNA for the CDR3 is TGTGCCAGCAGTGAAGGAGGGACAGGGGTCGGCTACACCTTC. It translates to CASSEGGTGVGYTF.

There are many counts of this clonotype. The chain is built from TRBV3-1 and TRBJ2-1; a weak D match, TRBD2 (6 bases). Germline CDR1 LGHDT, CDR2 YNNKEL (reference sequence). CDR3 length equals 17 residues. V lost 1 base to trimming and J lost 1 base, with 14 bases between them. DNA for the CDR3: TGTGCCAGCAGCCAAGGCACGGGGACTTTATCCTACAATGAGCAGTTCTTC. Amino acid sequence: CASSQGTGTLSYNEQFF.

This clonotype occurred many times. The chain links TRBV12-3 or TRBV12-4 to TRBJ1-2; no clear D. The CDR3 spans 13 residues. The V end was cut by 3 bases, the J end by 2 bases, with 7 bases between. The CDR3 sequence is CASSLDRNYGYTF. The CDR3 region has the DNA TGTGCCAGCAGTTTGGACCGAAACTATGGCTACACCTTC.

This clonotype was seen ten or more times. The chain links TRBV24-1 to TRBJ1-5, with D perhaps TRBD1 (6 bases). The V gene lost 12 bases and the J gene lost 4 bases, with 21 bases spanning the gap. Germline V CDR1 and CDR2: KGHDR, SFDVKD. This CDR3 spans 15 amino acids. Written as DNA, the CDR3 is TGTGCCTCCTTTGGAGGCAGGGGAAGTAATCAGCCCCAGCATTTT. It yields the protein CASFGGRGSNQPQHF.

This clonotype was counted at least ten times. The CDR3 DNA reads as TGTGCCAGCAGTTTACAGGGGTTTGTAGATACGCAGTATTTT. Translated: CASSLQGFVDTQYF. The V gene is TRBV27, the J gene TRBJ2-3, with D maybe TRBD1 (6 bases). There are 14 residues in the CDR3. Trimming shortened V by 2 bases and J by 5 bases, and 11 bases separated the two germline ends. Germline V gene lookup returns CDR1 MNHEY and CDR2 SMNVEV (reference sequence).

The table lists this clonotype with a few counts. The chain employs TRBV6-1 and TRBJ1-5; TRBD1 is a possible D gene (5 bases). The germline V gene encodes CDR1 MNHNS and CDR2 SASEGT. The CDR3 length is 14 residues. Trimming cost V 2 bases and J 6 bases, with 11 bases left between them. The CDR3 DNA reads TGTGCCAGCAGTGAAATTGGACAATCTCAGCCCCAGCATTTT. It yields the protein CASSEIGQSQPQHF.

The chain joins TRBV6-1 to TRBJ2-4; tentative D call: TRBD2 (6 bases). Between the trimmed V and J ends, which lost 7 bases and 1 base, there was a span of 11 bases. This CDR3 contains 14 residues. Germline V gene data show CDR1 as MNHNS and CDR2 as SASEGT. This CDR3 reads CASTGDLAKNIQYF. DNA for the CDR3: TGTGCCAGCACCGGGGACTTGGCCAAAAACATTCAGTACTTC.

The chain couples TRBV23-1 to TRBJ2-1; TRBD1 is a possible D gene (5 bases). TRBV23-1 is annotated as an ORF whose role is uncertain. The CDR3 sequence is 16 residues long. V lost 5 bases to trimming and J lost 2 bases, with 16 bases between them. CDR3 sequence: CASSITGRAAYNEQFF. The CDR3 DNA reads as TGCGCCAGCAGTATAACAGGACGGGCGGCCTACAATGAGCAGTTCTTC.

The table lists this clonotype with a few counts. The chain carries TRBV7-9 and TRBJ1-4, with D unclear. V was trimmed by 2 bases and J by 8 bases, leaving 9 bases between them. This CDR3 contains 13 residues. Germline V CDR1 and CDR2: SEHNR, FQNEAQ (reference sequence). The CDR3 DNA reads as TGTGCCAGCAGCTTAATCTTCGGGGAAAAACTGTTTTTT. This encodes CASSLIFGEKLFF. Using reference TRBV7-9 and TRBJ1-4 for the parts outside the CDR3, the full variable domain is DTGVSQNPRHKITKRGQNVTFRCDPISEHNRLYWYRQTLGQGPEFLTYFQNEAQLEKSRLLSDRFSAERPKGSFSTLEIQRTEQGDSAMYLCASSLIFGEKLFFGSGTQLSVL.

This clonotype was counted ten times or more. The chain employs TRBV25-1 and TRBJ2-7, with 8 positions matching TRBD1. Germline V lookup: CDR1 MGHDK, CDR2 SYGVNS. V gave up 4 bases and J gave up 6 bases; unmatched junction bases: 5. This CDR3 is built from 13 residues. The CDR3 reads CASSGQGATEQYF. CDR3 sequence (DNA): TGTGCCAGCAGTGGCCAGGGGGCCACCGAGCAGTACTTC.